This is a list of T cell receptor beta chains from one sample in a study of vaccination and CD4 T cells after COVID-19. A single record per CDR3 protein comes from TCRdb applying MiXCR to the PCR reads. The sample carries 20,000 to 25,000 distinct CDR3 sequences, approximately 59% recorded once. No antigen is known for these receptors. The sequences come from CD4+ T cells from blood, cultured in vitro, collected after SARS-CoV-2 vaccination. The receptors come from a human donor who received a COVID-19 vaccine. Both conserved end residues are part of each CDR3.

j_gene	v_gene	CDR3aa
TRBJ2-1	TRBV7-2	CASSPGLAGGYEQFF
TRBJ1-5	TRBV7-9	CARKMDRDGSQPQHF
TRBJ1-6	TRBV6-1	CASSATGQEYNSPLHF
TRBJ2-2	TRBV27	CASFDRGTGELFF
TRBJ2-2	TRBV7-8	CASSRGGRTGELFF
TRBJ2-5	TRBV30	CASSRGGLVQETQYF
TRBJ2-5	TRBV10-3	CAISIPGTGGMETQYF
TRBJ1-3	TRBV14	CASSHQTGTGNTIYF
TRBJ1-4	TRBV7-8	CASSLDLVGMEANEKLFF
TRBJ1-2	TRBV5-4	CASSREQGAGGYTF
TRBJ1-1	TRBV20-1	CSARDYTGADTEAFF
TRBJ1-6	TRBV6-1	CASRRDRGTNSPLHF
TRBJ2-3	TRBV10-1	CASSESSGSGTDTQYF
TRBJ1-2	TRBV24-1	CATSGARGGGIYGYTF
TRBJ1-1	TRBV12-3/TRBV12-4	CASSPGQTMNTEAFF
TRBJ2-5	TRBV5-1	CASSLIGNAGGLAGGQETQYF
TRBJ2-1	TRBV2	CASSERGGSYNEQFF
TRBJ1-1	TRBV2	CASRTASMNTEAFF
TRBJ1-5	TRBV2	CASSDRQLDQPQHF
TRBJ2-7	TRBV30	CASGDRDYEQYF
TRBJ1-5	TRBV10-1	CASSEGTGGQPQHF
TRBJ2-5	TRBV19	CASSTRLGVIQETQYF
TRBJ1-5	TRBV28	CASSLLPGTSGSNQPQHF
TRBJ1-2	TRBV6-1	CASSRQGKSGYGYTF
TRBJ2-3	TRBV6-2/TRBV6-3	CASSYVAGRNTQYF
TRBJ2-7	TRBV6-1	CASRQQGSYEQYF
TRBJ1-4	TRBV5-1	CASSNSGTGGAGEKLFF
TRBJ1-3	TRBV20-1	CSAEGDGNTIYF
TRBJ1-5	TRBV19	CASSATGDNQPQHF
TRBJ1-5	TRBV20-1	CSAGRQGINQPQHF
TRBJ2-1	TRBV14	CASSQDAASGGALYNEQFF
TRBJ2-2	TRBV7-8	CASSLFLRNTGELFF
TRBJ1-2	TRBV6-5	CASSSLSAEQNYGYTF
TRBJ2-7	TRBV30	CAWTGGSSEQYF
TRBJ1-1	TRBV5-4	CASSYRTGAVEAFF
TRBJ1-6	TRBV7-9	CASSLRGSPLHF
TRBJ2-5	TRBV7-2	CASSLVRQETQYF
TRBJ2-5	TRBV20-1	CSARFTNRETQHF
TRBJ1-1	TRBV3-1	CASSQGGQNTEAFF
TRBJ2-5	TRBV20-1	CSANEERGSQETQYF
TRBJ2-7	TRBV23-1	CASSPAQQPGQGPYEQYF
TRBJ1-5	TRBV30	CAWSNRGAQPQHF
TRBJ2-3	TRBV30	CASRGGDTDTQYF
TRBJ1-3	TRBV20-1	CSAGPGTASSGNTIYF
TRBJ1-2	TRBV6-4	CASSDSVYGYTF
TRBJ1-1	TRBV7-8	CASSLVAQGFGTEAFF
TRBJ1-5	TRBV6-1	CASRGTGGRGQPQHF
TRBJ1-2	TRBV20-1	CSAPDDRNYGYTF